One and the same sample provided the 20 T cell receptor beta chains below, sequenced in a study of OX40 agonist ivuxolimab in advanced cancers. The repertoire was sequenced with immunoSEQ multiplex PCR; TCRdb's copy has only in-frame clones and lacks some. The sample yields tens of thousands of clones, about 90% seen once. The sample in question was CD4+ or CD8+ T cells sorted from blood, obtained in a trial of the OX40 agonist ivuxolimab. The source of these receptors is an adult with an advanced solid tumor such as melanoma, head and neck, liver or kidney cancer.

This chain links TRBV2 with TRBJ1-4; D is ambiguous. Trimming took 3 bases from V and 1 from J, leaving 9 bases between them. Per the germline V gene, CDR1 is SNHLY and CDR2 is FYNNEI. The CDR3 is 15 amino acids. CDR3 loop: CASSDISLTNEKLFF. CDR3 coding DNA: TGTGCCAGCAGTGATATAAGCCTAACTAATGAAAAACTGTTTTTT.

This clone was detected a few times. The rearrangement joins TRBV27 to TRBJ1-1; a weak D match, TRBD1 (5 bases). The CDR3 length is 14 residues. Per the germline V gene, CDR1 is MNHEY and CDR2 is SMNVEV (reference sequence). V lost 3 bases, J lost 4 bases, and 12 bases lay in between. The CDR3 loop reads CASSFGALGTEAFF. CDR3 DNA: TGTGCCAGCAGTTTTGGGGCCCTGGGCACTGAAGCTTTCTTT.

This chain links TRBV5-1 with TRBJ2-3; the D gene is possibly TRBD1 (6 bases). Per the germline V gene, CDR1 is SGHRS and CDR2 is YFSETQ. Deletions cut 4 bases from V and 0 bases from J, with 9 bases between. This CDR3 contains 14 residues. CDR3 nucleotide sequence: TGCGCCAGCAGCCTGGGACACAGCACAGATACGCAGTATTTT. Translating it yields CASSLGHSTDTQYF.

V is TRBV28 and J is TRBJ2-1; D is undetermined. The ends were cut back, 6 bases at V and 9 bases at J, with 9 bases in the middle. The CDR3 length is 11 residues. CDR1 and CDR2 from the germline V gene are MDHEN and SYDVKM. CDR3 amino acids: CASRITGEQFF. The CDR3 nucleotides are TGTGCCAGCAGGATAACGGGTGAGCAGTTCTTC.

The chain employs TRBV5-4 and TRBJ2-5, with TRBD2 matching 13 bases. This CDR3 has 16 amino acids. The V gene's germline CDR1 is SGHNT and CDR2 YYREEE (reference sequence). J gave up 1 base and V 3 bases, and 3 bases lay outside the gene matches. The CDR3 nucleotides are TGTGCCAGCAGCTCCGGGACTAGCGGGATCCAAGAGACCCAGTACTTC. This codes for CASSSGTSGIQETQYF.

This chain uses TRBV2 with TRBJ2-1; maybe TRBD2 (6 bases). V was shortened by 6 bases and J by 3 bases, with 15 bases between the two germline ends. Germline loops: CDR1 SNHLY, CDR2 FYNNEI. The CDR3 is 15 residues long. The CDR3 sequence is CASRMGGGGYNEQFF. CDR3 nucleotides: TGTGCCAGCAGAATGGGGGGAGGAGGCTACAATGAGCAGTTCTTC.

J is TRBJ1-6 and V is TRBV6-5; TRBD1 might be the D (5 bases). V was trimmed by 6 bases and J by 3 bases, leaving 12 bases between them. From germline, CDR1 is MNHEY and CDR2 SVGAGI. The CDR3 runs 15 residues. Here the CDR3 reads CASSPRDLYNSPLHF. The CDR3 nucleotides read TGTGCCAGCAGCCCTCGGGACCTCTATAATTCACCCCTCCACTTT.

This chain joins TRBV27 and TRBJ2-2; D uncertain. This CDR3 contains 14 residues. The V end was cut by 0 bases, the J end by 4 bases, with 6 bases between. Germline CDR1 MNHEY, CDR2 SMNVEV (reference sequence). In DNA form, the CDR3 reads TGTGCCAGCAGTTTATCGGTCAGCACCGGGGAGCTGTTTTTT. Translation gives CASSLSVSTGELFF.

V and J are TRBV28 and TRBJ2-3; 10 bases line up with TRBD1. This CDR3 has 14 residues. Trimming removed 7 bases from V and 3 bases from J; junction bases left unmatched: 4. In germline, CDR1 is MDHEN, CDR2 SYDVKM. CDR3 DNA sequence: TGTGCCAGCATTCGGACAGGGGGAACAGATACGCAGTATTTT. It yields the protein CASIRTGGTDTQYF.

DNA of the CDR3: TGTGCCTGGGCTCTCCTGGGGGGGGAGCAGTTCTTC. Translating it yields CAWALLGGEQFF. This rearrangement joins TRBV30 to TRBJ2-1; 7 positions agree with TRBD2. Germline assignment: CDR1 GTSNPN and CDR2 SVGIG (reference sequence). The CDR3 covers 12 residues. The trim removed 5 bases at V and 10 bases at J, leaving 8 bases unmatched.

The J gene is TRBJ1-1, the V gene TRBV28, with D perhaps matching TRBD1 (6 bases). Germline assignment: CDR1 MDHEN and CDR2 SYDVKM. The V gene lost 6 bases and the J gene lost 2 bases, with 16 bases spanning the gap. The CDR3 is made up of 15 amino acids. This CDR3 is CASRLLGGYNTEAFF. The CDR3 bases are TGTGCCAGCAGACTTTTAGGGGGGTACAACACTGAAGCTTTCTTT.

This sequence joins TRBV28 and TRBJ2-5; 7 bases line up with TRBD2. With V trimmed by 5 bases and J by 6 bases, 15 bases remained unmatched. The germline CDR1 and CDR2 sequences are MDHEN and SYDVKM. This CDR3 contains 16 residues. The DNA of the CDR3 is TGTGCCAGCAGTGATCCCGGGGCGGGAGTAGTTAAGACCCAGTACTTC. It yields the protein CASSDPGAGVVKTQYF.

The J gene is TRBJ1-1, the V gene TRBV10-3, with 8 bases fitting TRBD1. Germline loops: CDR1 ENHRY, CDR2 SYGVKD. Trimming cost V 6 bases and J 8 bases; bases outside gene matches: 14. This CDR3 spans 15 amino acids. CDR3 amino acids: CAISPGQVGRREAFF. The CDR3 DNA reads TGTGCCATCAGCCCGGGACAGGTCGGAAGGCGCGAAGCTTTCTTT.

In DNA, the CDR3 is TGTGCCAGCAGCAAGGGGACCTCGAACACCGGGGAGCTGTTTTTT. Protein product: CASSKGTSNTGELFF. This sequence joins TRBV5-4 and TRBJ2-2; D is perhaps TRBD1 or TRBD2 (5 bases each). This CDR3 is 15 amino acids long. Looked up from germline, CDR1 is SGHNT and CDR2 is YYREEE (reference sequence). Trimming removed 4 bases at V and 0 bases at J, with 10 bases between.

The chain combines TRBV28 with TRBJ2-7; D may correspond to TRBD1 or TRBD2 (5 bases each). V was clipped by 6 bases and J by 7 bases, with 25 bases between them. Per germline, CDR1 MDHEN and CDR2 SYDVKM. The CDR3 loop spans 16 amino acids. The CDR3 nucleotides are TGTGCCAGCAGGCGAGGCCACGGGACCCCGGCGAGTGAGCAGTACTTC. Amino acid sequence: CASRRGHGTPASEQYF.

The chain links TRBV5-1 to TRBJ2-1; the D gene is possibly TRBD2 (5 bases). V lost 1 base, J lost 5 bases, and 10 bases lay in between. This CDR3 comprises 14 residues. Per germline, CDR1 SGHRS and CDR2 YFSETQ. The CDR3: CASSLLGRDNEQFF. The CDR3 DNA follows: TGCGCCAGCAGCTTGTTGGGGAGAGACAATGAGCAGTTCTTC.

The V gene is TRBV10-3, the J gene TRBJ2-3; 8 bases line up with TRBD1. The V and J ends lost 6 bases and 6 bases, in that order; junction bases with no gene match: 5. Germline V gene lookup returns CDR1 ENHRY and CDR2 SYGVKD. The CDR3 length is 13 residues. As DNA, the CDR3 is TGTGCCATCAGCGGACAGGGAGGCGATACGCAGTATTTT. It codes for CAISGQGGDTQYF.

CDR3 sequence (DNA): TGTGCCAGCAGCCCAACAGGGGACTATGGCTACACCTTC. Protein product: CASSPTGDYGYTF. This rearrangement joins TRBV7-9 to TRBJ1-2; 7 bases are shared with TRBD1. The junction had 3 bases not matched to a gene; V was cut back by 5 bases and J by 3 bases. The CDR3 covers 13 residues. CDR1 and CDR2 (germline): SEHNR, FQNEAQ (reference sequence).

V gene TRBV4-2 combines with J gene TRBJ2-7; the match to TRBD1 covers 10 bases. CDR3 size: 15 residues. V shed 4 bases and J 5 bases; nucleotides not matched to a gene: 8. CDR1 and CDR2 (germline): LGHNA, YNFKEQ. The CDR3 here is CASSPPGTGVHEQYF. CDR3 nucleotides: TGTGCCAGCAGCCCCCCGGGGACAGGGGTTCACGAGCAGTACTTC.

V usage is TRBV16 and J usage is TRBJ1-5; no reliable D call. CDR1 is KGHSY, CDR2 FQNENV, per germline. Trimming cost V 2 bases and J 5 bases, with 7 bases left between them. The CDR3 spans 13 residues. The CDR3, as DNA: TGTGCCAGCAGCCAAATCCGCGATCAGCCCCAGCATTTT. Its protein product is CASSQIRDQPQHF.